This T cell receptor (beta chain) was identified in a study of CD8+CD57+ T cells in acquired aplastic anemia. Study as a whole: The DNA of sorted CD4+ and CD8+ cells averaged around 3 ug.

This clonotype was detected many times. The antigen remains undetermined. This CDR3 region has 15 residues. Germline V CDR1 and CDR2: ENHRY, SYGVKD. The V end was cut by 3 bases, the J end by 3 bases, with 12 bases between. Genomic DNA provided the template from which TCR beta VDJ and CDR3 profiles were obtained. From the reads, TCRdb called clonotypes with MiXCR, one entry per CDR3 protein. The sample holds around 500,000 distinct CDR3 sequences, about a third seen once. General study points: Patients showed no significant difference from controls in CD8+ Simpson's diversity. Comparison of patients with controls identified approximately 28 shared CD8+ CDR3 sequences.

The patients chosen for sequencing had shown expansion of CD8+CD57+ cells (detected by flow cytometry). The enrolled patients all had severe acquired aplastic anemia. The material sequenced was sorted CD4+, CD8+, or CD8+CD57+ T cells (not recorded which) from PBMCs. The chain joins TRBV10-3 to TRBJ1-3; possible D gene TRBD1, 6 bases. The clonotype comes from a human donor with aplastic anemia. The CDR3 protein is CAISDTGKFGNTIYF. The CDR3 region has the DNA TGTGCCATCAGTGATACAGGGAAGTTTGGAAACACCATATATTTT.